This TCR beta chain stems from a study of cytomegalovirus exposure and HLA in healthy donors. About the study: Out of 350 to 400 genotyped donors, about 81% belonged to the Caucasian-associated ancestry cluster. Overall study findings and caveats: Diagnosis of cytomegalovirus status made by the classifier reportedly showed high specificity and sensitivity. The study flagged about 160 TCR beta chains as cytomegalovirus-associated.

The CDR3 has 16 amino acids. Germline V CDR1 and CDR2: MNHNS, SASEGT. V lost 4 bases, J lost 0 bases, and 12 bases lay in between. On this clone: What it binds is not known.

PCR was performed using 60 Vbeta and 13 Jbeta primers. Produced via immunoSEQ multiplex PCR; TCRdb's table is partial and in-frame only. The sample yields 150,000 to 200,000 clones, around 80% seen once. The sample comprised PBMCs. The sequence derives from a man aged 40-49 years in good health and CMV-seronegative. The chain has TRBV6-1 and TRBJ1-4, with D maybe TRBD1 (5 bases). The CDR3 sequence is CASSVRSRATNEKLFF. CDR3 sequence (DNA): TGTGCCAGCAGTGTTAGAAGCAGGGCAACTAATGAAAAACTGTTTTTT.